Shown below are 21 T cell receptor beta chains from a single sample sequenced in a study of cytomegalovirus exposure and HLA in healthy donors. The PCR used 60 Vbeta and 13 Jbeta primers. Repertoires were generated with immunoSEQ multiplex PCR, while TCRdb's copy carries only in-frame clones and drops some. The top ten clones hold 4.5% to 5.5% of a sample with about 140,000 clones, about 80% of them seen once. The sequenced sample was PBMCs. These receptors were taken from a man aged 40-50 years in good health and CMV-seronegative.

The genes are TRBV9 and TRBJ1-4; perhaps TRBD1 as D (6 bases). Trimming pared 0 bases from V and 2 bases from J, leaving 14 bases between. Germline V gives CDR1 SGDLS, CDR2 YYNGEE. The CDR3 is 17 residues long. Here the CDR3 DNA reads TGTGCCAGCAGCGTAGATTGGGGGCGAGGGACTAATGAAAAACTGTTTTTT. It translates to CASSVDWGRGTNEKLFF.

This clone was observed once. V gene TRBV5-1 combines with J gene TRBJ2-3, with 10 bases lining up with TRBD2. This CDR3 comprises 15 residues. The germline gives CDR1 SGHRS, CDR2 YFSETQ. The V segment lost 4 bases and the J segment 1 base; nucleotides outside the gene matches: 3. The CDR3 DNA reads TGCGCCAGCAGCCAAGGACTAGCGGGCACAGATACGCAGTATTTT. Its protein is CASSQGLAGTDTQYF.

V and J are TRBV16 and TRBJ1-1, with TRBD1 matching 7 bases. The ends lost 0 bases at V and 1 base at J; junction bases unmatched: 5. This CDR3 contains 16 residues. The germline V gene encodes CDR1 KGHSY and CDR2 FQNENV. CDR3: CASSQSGGRANTEAFF. In DNA, the CDR3 is TGTGCCAGCAGCCAATCAGGGGGCAGGGCGAACACTGAAGCTTTCTTT.

The genes are TRBV5-1 and TRBJ2-7; 8 bases align to TRBD1. The germline V gene encodes CDR1 SGHRS and CDR2 YFSETQ. V lost 4 bases, J lost 3 bases, and 9 bases stayed unmatched. The CDR3 contains 15 residues. The CDR3 loop reads CASSPGQGLGYEQYF. The CDR3 DNA follows: TGCGCCAGCAGCCCTGGACAGGGCTTAGGCTACGAGCAGTACTTC.

This clone was counted a few times. V and J are TRBV6-6 and TRBJ1-2, with D possibly matching TRBD1 (5 bases). V was pared by 5 bases and J by 1 base, with 17 bases between. Germline V gene lookup returns CDR1 MNHNY and CDR2 SVGAGI (reference sequence). This CDR3 has 16 residues. CDR3 sequence: CASSPGGGRGNYGYTF. CDR3 nucleotides: TGTGCCAGCAGTCCCGGGGGAGGCCGGGGTAACTATGGCTACACCTTC.

This sequence joins TRBV4-2 and TRBJ2-5; 10 positions agree with TRBD2. Germline V CDR1 and CDR2: LGHNA, YNFKEQ. J lost 5 bases, V lost 0 bases, and 9 bases had no gene match. The CDR3 length is 17 residues. DNA for the CDR3: TGTGCCAGCAGCCAAGATTTAGCGGGGGGAGAGAGGGAGACCCAGTACTTC. Its protein product is CASSQDLAGGERETQYF.

The chain combines TRBV30 with TRBJ1-5, with 7 positions matching TRBD1. Germline CDR1 and CDR2: GTSNPN and SVGIG (reference sequence). The V and J ends lost 2 bases and 6 bases, in that order; junction bases with no gene match: 10. The CDR3 has 15 residues. CDR3 sequence: CAWSLTGILGQPQHF. CDR3 DNA sequence: TGTGCCTGGAGTCTGACAGGGATTCTAGGTCAGCCCCAGCATTTT.

The chain uses TRBV6-4 and TRBJ2-3; maybe TRBD2 (7 bases). The CDR3 spans 15 residues. The germline V gene encodes CDR1 MRHNA and CDR2 SNTAGT. Trimming left V 2 bases short and J 6 bases short, with 15 bases between. The CDR3 nucleotides read TGTGCCAGCAGTGACCGGGGGGCCTCTGGCGATACGCAGTATTTT. It translates to CASSDRGASGDTQYF.

Of note for this clone: Sequence at one end of the junction differs from germline and may be a read error. The chain uses TRBV14 and TRBJ2-7, with TRBD1 identical over 7 bases. The germline V gene encodes CDR1 SGHDN and CDR2 FVKESK. There are 12 residues in the CDR3. The CDR3 spells CASSFIPGQFTF. The DNA for the CDR3 is TGTGCCAGCAGCTTCATCCCGGGACAGTTTACCTTC.

J is TRBJ1-4 and V is TRBV14; 7 bases align to TRBD1. This CDR3 region has 14 residues. J was trimmed by 8 bases and V by 3 bases; bases with no gene match: 6. The germline V gene has CDR1 SGHDN and CDR2 FVKESK. CDR3 bases: TGTGCCAGCAGCCAGATGGACAGGCGGGAAAAACTGTTTTTT. This codes for CASSQMDRREKLFF.

This chain links TRBV15 with TRBJ1-4; D not resolved. The CDR3 is 16 amino acids. Germline loops: CDR1 LNHNV, CDR2 YYDKDF (reference sequence). V gave up 0 bases and J gave up 3 bases, with 11 bases separating them. The CDR3 DNA follows: TGTGCCACCAGCAGAGATCATTTGGAGGCTAATGAAAAACTGTTTTTT. It is translated as CATSRDHLEANEKLFF.

This sequence joins TRBV6-1 and TRBJ1-1, with D perhaps TRBD1 (5 bases). The CDR3 extends over 15 amino acids. Germline CDR1 reads MNHNS; CDR2 reads SASEGT. Trimming stripped 3 bases from V and 1 base from J, with 12 bases between. In DNA, the CDR3 is TGTGCCAGCAGTGATATGGGGCGAGGGAACACTGAAGCTTTCTTT. It encodes CASSDMGRGNTEAFF.

The J gene is TRBJ2-5, the V gene TRBV5-1, with 10 bases lining up with TRBD2. The V and J ends lost 2 bases and 2 bases, in that order; junction bases with no gene match: 6. The CDR3 consists of 16 residues. The germline V gene has CDR1 SGHRS and CDR2 YFSETQ. The CDR3 DNA reads TGCGCCAGCAGCTTCGGTAGCGGGGGGAAACAAGAGACCCAGTACTTC. Its protein is CASSFGSGGKQETQYF. Based on the CDR3 plus reference TRBV5-1 and TRBJ2-5, the full variable domain is KAGVTQTPRYLIKTRGQQVTLSCSPISGHRSVSWYQQTPGQGLQFLFEYFSETQRNKGNFPGRFSGRQFSNSRSEMNVSTLELGDSALYLCASSFGSGGKQETQYFGPGTRLLVL.

The chain recombines TRBV6-6 with TRBJ1-4; maybe TRBD1 (6 bases). V dropped 7 bases and J dropped 0 bases, with 15 bases sitting between them. From germline, CDR1 is MNHNY and CDR2 SVGAGI (reference sequence). The CDR3 spans 16 residues. CDR3 sequence: CASKSLQGSTNEKLFF. DNA for the CDR3: TGTGCCAGCAAATCTCTTCAGGGGTCAACTAATGAAAAACTGTTTTTT.

V and J are TRBV1 and TRBJ1-5; TRBD1, the table's D call, was not compared with the DNA. TRBV1 is a known pseudogene. CDR3 length: 16 amino acids. CDR3 nucleotides: TGCACCAGCAGCCAATTCTACAGGGCCAGCAATCAGCCCCAGCATTTT. This gives the protein CTSSQFYRASNQPQHF.

This clone occurred once. V gene TRBV19 combines with J gene TRBJ2-7; a possible D gene is TRBD2 (7 bases). Trimming removed 4 bases from V and 6 bases from J, with 22 bases in between. The CDR3 is 16 residues long. The germline gives CDR1 LNHDA, CDR2 SQIVND (reference sequence). CDR3: CASSTPARGAQSEQYF. The CDR3 nucleotides are TGTGCCAGTAGTACCCCCGCACGGGGGGCTCAGTCCGAGCAGTACTTC.

The chain joins TRBV7-2 to TRBJ2-7; D possibly corresponds to TRBD2 (5 bases). The CDR3 consists of 14 residues. The V gene lost 5 bases and the J gene lost 4 bases, with 15 bases spanning the gap. From germline, CDR1 is SGHTA and CDR2 FQGNSA. In DNA form, the CDR3 reads TGTGCCAGCAGCCCCGGGGTAGCTGGGTACGAGCAGTACTTC. Its protein is CASSPGVAGYEQYF.

The J gene is TRBJ2-7, the V gene TRBV6-5; TRBD1 aligns across 8 bases. The CDR3 has 15 amino acids. The germline gives CDR1 MNHEY, CDR2 SVGAGI. The V gene end was trimmed by 6 bases and the J gene end by 1 base; junction bases not matched to a gene: 8. In DNA, the CDR3 is TGTGCCAGCAGCCCGGGGACAGGTGCTTCCTACGAGCAGTACTTC. Encoded protein: CASSPGTGASYEQYF.

In this sample, this clone turned up a few times. The rearrangement links TRBV5-8 to TRBJ1-5, with D possibly matching TRBD1 (5 bases). Between the trimmed V and J ends, which lost 4 bases and 5 bases, there was a span of 16 bases. Germline loops: CDR1 SGHTS, CDR2 YDEGEE. The CDR3 is made up of 15 amino acids. The DNA of the CDR3 is TGTGCCAGCAGCCAAGGGTCGGGGGTTCATCAGCCCCAGCATTTT. This translates into CASSQGSGVHQPQHF.

In the case of this clone: This CDR3 is also generated by other DNA sequences in the sample. The genes are TRBV6-5 and TRBJ1-2; D gene unclear. The V end was cut by 5 bases, the J end by 2 bases, with 12 bases between. The CDR3 runs 14 residues. CDR1 MNHEY and CDR2 SVGAGI come from the germline V gene. CDR3 residues: CASSLRETNYGYTF. CDR3 nucleotide sequence: TGTGCCAGCAGTCTCCGGGAGACCAACTATGGCTACACCTTC.

The chain joins TRBV29-1 to TRBJ1-1; 7 positions match TRBD1. Germline assignment: CDR1 SQVTM and CDR2 ANQGSEA. CDR3 length: 15 residues. The V gene end was trimmed by 6 bases and the J gene end by 1 base; junction bases not matched to a gene: 11. The CDR3 sequence is CSVETGMRGNTEAFF. CDR3 DNA: TGCAGCGTGGAGACAGGGATGAGGGGGAACACTGAAGCTTTCTTT.